The clone carrying this T cell receptor (beta chain) appeared a few times. All recovered Cohort 3 donors got two negative PCRs, got clearance, or saw symptom resolution. The data were taken from a study of blood T cell repertoires in COVID-19. Study as a whole: PBMCs, B-cell-depleted T cells, or T cells provided the cDNA or gDNA that made up the material.

The germline gives CDR1 SGDLS, CDR2 YYNGEE. Trimming cost V 2 bases and J 2 bases, with 10 bases left between them. The CDR3 has 14 amino acids. TCRdb's table, derived via immunoSEQ multiplex PCR, lists solely in-frame clones and lacks some. The sample shows about 270,000 clones, around nine tenths of them seen only once. Sequencing was done on a sample of PBMCs or T cells enriched from blood (not recorded which). The V call is TRBV9, the J call TRBJ2-5; D might be TRBD1 (5 bases). This TCR was recovered from a woman between 18 and 30 years old who had recovered from COVID-19. CDR3 protein: CASSVDSRQETQYF. The CDR3 nucleotides read TGTGCCAGCAGCGTTGACAGTCGTCAAGAGACCCAGTACTTC.